The T cell receptor beta chain under discussion was sequenced for a study of blood T cell repertoires in COVID-19. For the study at large: Acute-phase and convalescent COVID-19 samples originated in the United States, Italy and Spain. T cells, B-cell-depleted T cells, or PBMCs provided the cDNA or gDNA that served as material.

Under the authors' procedure: By means of reference gene primer amplification, nucleated cell counts were estimated. Sequencing was performed with immunoSEQ multiplex PCR; in TCRdb, only in-frame clones are kept and a portion is missing. The V and J calls and clone size were taken over from that table, and D and trimming were inferred from the DNA. The sample lists about 380,000 clones; about four fifths were seen once. There are 14 residues in the CDR3. With V trimmed by 3 bases and J by 12 bases, 6 bases remained unmatched. The V gene's germline CDR1 is SGHTA and CDR2 FQGNSA. The chain links TRBV7-2 to TRBJ2-1; 12 bases line up with TRBD2. The TCR sequence derives from a human donor with acute or convalescent COVID-19. The donor label of this sample is uncertain. Sequencing was done on a sample of peripheral blood. CDR3 bases: TGTGCCAGCAGCTTGACTAGCGGGAGTCGTGGGCAGTTCTTC. It codes for CASSLTSGSRGQFF.